A selection of T cell receptor beta chains follows, all from one sample in a study of T cells in Graves' hyperthyroidism and ophthalmopathy. TCRdb recomputed calls from the multiplex PCR reads with MiXCR, one row per CDR3 protein. The table includes hundreds of thousands of distinct CDR3 sequences, approximately 15% detected once. Sequenced material: blood. These receptors all come from a woman in her forties with Graves' ophthalmopathy. CDR3s include the opening cysteine and the closing phenylalanine or tryptophan. D genes are given only for firm matches. The size field is filled for only some rows; it gives once, few, many or a size class.

TRBV28	TRBJ1-1	many	NA	CASSLYGHRNTEAFF	TGTGCCAGCAGTTTATATGGACACAGGAACACTGAAGCTTTCTTT
TRBV30	TRBJ1-2	many	TRBD1	CAWTVPRTGGVYGYTF	TGTGCCTGGACTGTACCCCGGACAGGGGGCGTCTATGGCTACACCTTC
TRBV7-8	TRBJ1-1	NA	TRBD1	CASSPVGDSGDTEAFF	TGTGCCAGCAGCCCGGTGGGGGACAGCGGGGACACTGAAGCTTTCTTT
TRBV6-5	TRBJ1-5	many	NA	CASSYIGGDQPQHF	TGTGCCAGCAGTTACATCGGCGGGGATCAGCCCCAGCATTTT
TRBV12-3/TRBV12-4	TRBJ2-5	many	NA	CASRPTISGTQYF	TGTGCCAGCAGACCCACCATATCCGGGACCCAGTACTTC
TRBV19	TRBJ1-5	NA	NA	CASTGVYSNQPQHF	TGTGCCAGTACCGGGGTGTATAGCAATCAGCCCCAGCATTTT
TRBV19	TRBJ1-1	NA	NA	CASISADTEAFF	TGTGCCAGTATTTCCGCGGACACTGAAGCTTTCTTT
TRBV25-1	TRBJ1-2	many	NA	CASSVDNLGGYTF	TGTGCCAGCAGTGTGGACAATTTGGGTGGCTACACCTTC
TRBV6-1	TRBJ2-7	many	NA	CASSEGRQITYEQYF	TGTGCCAGCAGTGAAGGTCGACAAATTACCTACGAGCAGTACTTC
TRBV20-1	TRBJ2-1	many	TRBD2	CSAKLAGSYNEQFF	TGCAGTGCTAAACTAGCGGGTTCTTACAATGAGCAGTTCTTC
TRBV30	TRBJ2-1	NA	TRBD1	CAWSVWTGSNEQFF	TGTGCCTGGAGTGTATGGACAGGGAGCAATGAGCAGTTCTTC
TRBV28	TRBJ1-2	many	TRBD1	CASNVGTAYGYTF	TGTGCCAGCAATGTTGGGACAGCATATGGCTACACCTTC
TRBV5-1	TRBJ1-1	many	NA	CASSLALGGDTEAFF	TGCGCCAGCAGCTTAGCCCTCGGGGGGGACACTGAAGCTTTCTTT
TRBV10-3	TRBJ1-2	many	TRBD1	CAISPGQIYGYTF	TGTGCCATCAGTCCGGGACAGATCTATGGCTACACCTTC
TRBV7-2	TRBJ2-5	many	NA	CASSLGFSDVVSQYF	TGTGCCAGCAGCTTAGGGTTTTCAGATGTGGTATCCCAGTACTTC
TRBV2	TRBJ1-1	many	NA	CASNDPGVNTEAFF	TGTGCCAGCAACGATCCGGGGGTGAACACTGAAGCTTTCTTT
TRBV27	TRBJ2-7	NA	NA	CASSLVQGPQYF	TGTGCCAGCAGTTTAGTTCAGGGCCCGCAGTACTTC
TRBV20-1	TRBJ2-2	NA	TRBD2	CSALSPAGGHTGELFF	TGCAGTGCCCTCAGTCCGGCGGGAGGACACACCGGGGAGCTGTTTTTT
TRBV29-1	TRBJ1-1	many	NA	CSVDSFAEAFF	TGCAGCGTTGATAGTTTCGCTGAAGCTTTCTTT
TRBV28	TRBJ1-5	many	TRBD1	CASSLEAGGARKPQHF	TGTGCCAGCAGTTTGGAGGCAGGGGGCGCACGGAAGCCCCAGCATTTT
TRBV28	TRBJ2-7	many	TRBD2	CASSSDPGLAHEQYF	TGTGCCAGCAGTTCTGACCCGGGACTAGCTCACGAGCAGTACTTC
TRBV30	TRBJ1-3	few	NA	CAWGGQGNTIYF	TGTGCCTGGGGAGGACAGGGAAACACCATATATTTT
TRBV5-1	TRBJ2-4	few	TRBD2	CASSSTSGVAKNIQYF	TGCGCCAGCAGCTCGACTAGCGGGGTAGCCAAAAACATTCAGTACTTC
TRBV6-1	TRBJ2-7	NA	NA	CASRRSTGSYEQYF	TGTGCCAGCAGGAGAAGTACAGGTTCCTACGAGCAGTACTTC
TRBV20-1	TRBJ2-5	many	NA	CSARDRGPVAEETQYF	TGCAGTGCTAGAGATCGTGGGCCGGTAGCGGAAGAGACCCAGTACTTC
TRBV29-1	TRBJ2-5	NA	TRBD2	CSASSGRGETQYF	TGCAGCGCGTCTAGCGGGAGGGGGGAGACCCAGTACTTC
TRBV30	TRBJ2-5	NA	TRBD2	CAWSVREGETQYF	TGTGCCTGGAGTGTCCGGGAGGGAGAGACCCAGTACTTC
TRBV3-1	TRBJ2-7	NA	NA	CASSQDSAAFSYEQYF	TGTGCCAGCAGCCAAGATTCAGCGGCGTTCTCCTACGAGCAGTACTTC
TRBV29-1	TRBJ2-7	many	TRBD1	CSVGGTGGYEQYF	TGCAGCGTTGGGGGGACAGGGGGATACGAGCAGTACTTC
TRBV12-3/TRBV12-4	TRBJ1-5	many	NA	CASRGGRQPQHF	TGTGCCAGCAGGGGGGGGCGGCAGCCCCAGCATTTT
TRBV14	TRBJ2-7	many	NA	CASSQDFSYEQYF	TGTGCCAGCAGCCAAGACTTCTCCTACGAGCAGTACTTC
TRBV6-1	TRBJ1-2	many	NA	CASSEWGGRVGYTF	TGTGCCAGCAGTGAATGGGGGGGGCGGGTCGGCTACACCTTC
TRBV6-5	TRBJ1-1	many	NA	CASSYSTTALRTEAFF	TGTGCCAGCAGTTACTCAACGACAGCCCTGAGGACTGAAGCTTTCTTT
TRBV7-9	TRBJ1-5	NA	TRBD1	CASSPQGSSNQRQHF	TGTGCCAGCAGCCCACAGGGGTCTAGCAATCAGCGCCAGCATTTT
TRBV2	TRBJ2-7	many	NA	CARTKDENSYEQYF	TGTGCCAGGACCAAGGACGAGAACTCCTACGAGCAGTACTTC
TRBV24-1	TRBJ2-2	many	NA	CATSDSMTSLASGELFF	TGTGCCACCAGTGATTCCATGACTAGTTTAGCAAGCGGGGAGCTGTTTTTT
TRBV4-2	TRBJ2-7	many	NA	CASSQEGTGTAYYEQYF	TGTGCCAGCAGCCAAGAGGGTACCGGGACTGCCTACTACGAGCAGTACTTC
TRBV15	TRBJ1-5	many	TRBD1	CATSREGGPTPQHF	TGTGCCACCAGCAGAGAAGGGGGCCCAACGCCCCAGCATTTT
TRBV6-1	TRBJ1-2	many	TRBD1	CASSPSGTGGSYGYTF	TGTGCCAGCAGCCCCTCCGGGACAGGGGGCTCCTATGGCTACACCTTC
TRBV6-4	TRBJ2-6	many	NA	CATPEWAGRNSGANVLTF	TGTGCCACCCCCGAGTGGGCGGGTCGCAACTCTGGGGCCAACGTCCTGACTTTC
TRBV6-5	TRBJ1-2	many	NA	CASNPIHLTNYGYTF	TGTGCCAGCAATCCTATACACCTTACTAACTATGGCTACACCTTC
TRBV6-1	TRBJ2-7	many	TRBD1	CASSDAGGLGSYEQYF	TGTGCCAGCAGTGATGCAGGGGGCCTTGGGTCCTACGAGCAGTACTTC
TRBV27	TRBJ2-6	many	NA	CASSPLLSGANVLTF	TGTGCCAGCAGCCCCCTCCTCTCTGGGGCCAACGTCCTGACTTTC
TRBV4-2	TRBJ1-5	NA	NA	CATVDQPQHF	TGTGCCACCGTGGATCAGCCCCAGCATTTT
TRBV28	TRBJ2-7	many	TRBD2	CASKLAGLSYEQYF	TGTGCCAGCAAACTAGCGGGACTCTCCTACGAGCAGTACTTC
TRBV6-1	TRBJ2-2	few	TRBD1	CASSATGVTGELFF	TGTGCCAGCAGTGCTACAGGGGTCACCGGGGAGCTGTTTTTT
TRBV28	TRBJ1-2	NA	NA	CASSFRGGHGYTF	TGTGCCAGCAGTTTCCGAGGGGGTCATGGCTACACCTTC
TRBV28	TRBJ1-2	NA	NA	CASSLGRPSYYGYTF	TGTGCCAGCAGTTTAGGGAGGCCTTCTTACTATGGCTACACCTTC
TRBV27	TRBJ2-5	many	NA	CASSPRTRQETQYF	TGTGCCAGCAGTCCCAGGACGAGGCAAGAGACCCAGTACTTC
TRBV6-1	TRBJ2-2	many	NA	CASSELGGADTGELFF	TGTGCCAGCAGTGAACTCGGCGGGGCGGACACCGGGGAGCTGTTTTTT
TRBV6-1	TRBJ1-2	NA	NA	CASSELGGGYGYTF	TGTGCCAGCAGTGAGTTGGGAGGCGGCTATGGCTACACCTTC
TRBV9	TRBJ1-5	many	NA	CASSVAGDQPQHF	TGTGCCAGCAGCGTAGCAGGGGATCAGCCCCAGCATTTT
TRBV13	TRBJ2-7	many	NA	CASSSGQLEQYF	TGTGCCAGCAGCAGTGGACAGCTCGAGCAGTACTTC
TRBV6-1	TRBJ2-7	many	TRBD2	CASSEYLTSGRAEDEQYF	TGTGCCAGCAGTGAATACCTAACAAGCGGGAGGGCCGAAGACGAGCAGTACTTC
TRBV12-3/TRBV12-4	TRBJ1-5	NA	TRBD1	CASRGQGGDQPQHF	TGTGCCAGCAGAGGACAGGGAGGAGATCAGCCCCAGCATTTT
TRBV28	TRBJ2-5	few	TRBD1	CASRYDRGLGETQYF	TGTGCCAGCAGATACGACAGGGGGCTGGGAGAGACCCAGTACTTC
TRBV14	TRBJ1-2	few	TRBD1	CASSQLLGPGQGYTF	TGTGCCAGCAGCCAATTACTCGGTCCGGGACAGGGTTACACCTTC